This record covers a single T cell receptor beta chain. Germline V gene lookup returns CDR1 SEHNR and CDR2 FQNEAQ (reference sequence). Trimming cost V 5 bases and J 6 bases; bases outside gene matches: 6. This CDR3 contains 15 residues. Profiling relied on immunoSEQ multiplex PCR, and the TCRdb table lists in-frame clones only, not all of them. Of 110,000 or so clones in the sample, around 84% were seen once. This sample was taken from a study of blood T cell repertoires in COVID-19. For the study at large: COVID-19 samples from acute and convalescent phases originated in the United States, Italy and Spain. The analysed material was cDNA or gDNA that came from T cells, B-cell-depleted T cells, or PBMCs.

The V call is TRBV7-9, the J call TRBJ1-6, with 8 bases matching TRBD1. The sample was peripheral blood. The receptor was isolated from a woman of 80 years or more with acute or convalescent COVID-19. The CDR3 DNA sequence: TGTGCCAGCAGCCCACTGGGACAGGCTAATTCACCCCTCCACTTT. It codes for CASSPLGQANSPLHF.